The sequence of this TCR beta chain was determined in a study of blood T cell repertoires in COVID-19. On the study more broadly: Sites in the United States, Italy and Spain provided acute and convalescent COVID-19 samples. The cDNA or gDNA used as material had been derived from T cells, B-cell-depleted T cells, or PBMCs.

The CDR3 is made up of 16 amino acids. Trimming stripped 0 bases from V and 0 bases from J, with 6 bases between. Germline-derived CDR1 and CDR2 are SGHTA and FQGNSA. In the study's own analysis: Amplifying reference gene primers gave estimates of nucleated cell counts. Libraries were prepared by immunoSEQ multiplex PCR; TCRdb keeps only in-frame clonotypes and omits some of them. V and J calls plus clone size are reproduced from that table; the DNA served to infer D and trimming. Among over 200,000 clones, more than 75% were seen once, and the ten largest hold 1.9%. This clone was detected a few times.

The receptor was derived from a man aged 35-49 years with active or convalescent COVID-19. The chain carries TRBV7-2 and TRBJ1-6; D gene ambiguous. Sequenced sample: peripheral blood. The DNA of the CDR3 is TGTGCCAGCAGCTTAGCTCCTAGCTCCTATAATTCACCCCTCCACTTT. Protein product: CASSLAPSSYNSPLHF.